Sequencing of this TCR beta chain was carried out in a study of blood T cell repertoires in COVID-19. Study-level information: The analysed material was cDNA or gDNA that came from T cells, B-cell-depleted T cells, or PBMCs.

The CDR3 is 12 amino acids. CDR1 is MNHEY and CDR2 is SVGAGI in the germline V gene. Trimming removed 2 bases from V and 5 bases from J, with 6 bases in between. In regard to this clone: Other DNA sequences in this specimen translate into the identical CDR3.

Produced via immunoSEQ multiplex PCR; TCRdb's table is partial and in-frame only. Here the sample spans approximately 250,000 clones, approximately 80% being singletons. The chain employs TRBV6-5 and TRBJ2-5; D perhaps matches TRBD1 (5 bases). This sequence originates from a human donor in a cohort sampled during active COVID-19. The sample was peripheral blood. CDR3 sequence (DNA): TGTGCCAGCAGTTACGCAGGGGAGACCCAGTACTTC. It encodes CASSYAGETQYF.